What follows describes a single T cell receptor beta chain. Antigen unknown. Data came from immunoSEQ multiplex PCR; TCRdb stores just in-frame clones and leaves some out. The sample lists 11,000 or so clones, roughly four fifths occurring once. The source of the sample is a study of OX40 agonist ivuxolimab in advanced cancers. Study in general: The treatment was a fully human IgG2 OX40 agonist, ivuxolimab.

Germline assignment: CDR1 LNHDA and CDR2 SQIVND (reference sequence). The CDR3 is 15 amino acids. V was pared by 1 base and J by 0 bases, with 9 bases between. Study-wide results and limits: Among some nonresponders, normalized T-cell clonal expansion was also low.

The sequence was obtained from an adult with an advanced solid tumor such as melanoma, head and neck, liver or kidney cancer. The material sequenced was CD4+ or CD8+ T cells sorted from blood, taken in a trial of the OX40 agonist ivuxolimab. V and J are TRBV19 and TRBJ1-1; D is ambiguous. Here the CDR3 reads CASSIVEGLNTEAFF. CDR3 in DNA: TGTGCCAGTAGTATAGTAGAGGGATTGAACACTGAAGCTTTCTTT.